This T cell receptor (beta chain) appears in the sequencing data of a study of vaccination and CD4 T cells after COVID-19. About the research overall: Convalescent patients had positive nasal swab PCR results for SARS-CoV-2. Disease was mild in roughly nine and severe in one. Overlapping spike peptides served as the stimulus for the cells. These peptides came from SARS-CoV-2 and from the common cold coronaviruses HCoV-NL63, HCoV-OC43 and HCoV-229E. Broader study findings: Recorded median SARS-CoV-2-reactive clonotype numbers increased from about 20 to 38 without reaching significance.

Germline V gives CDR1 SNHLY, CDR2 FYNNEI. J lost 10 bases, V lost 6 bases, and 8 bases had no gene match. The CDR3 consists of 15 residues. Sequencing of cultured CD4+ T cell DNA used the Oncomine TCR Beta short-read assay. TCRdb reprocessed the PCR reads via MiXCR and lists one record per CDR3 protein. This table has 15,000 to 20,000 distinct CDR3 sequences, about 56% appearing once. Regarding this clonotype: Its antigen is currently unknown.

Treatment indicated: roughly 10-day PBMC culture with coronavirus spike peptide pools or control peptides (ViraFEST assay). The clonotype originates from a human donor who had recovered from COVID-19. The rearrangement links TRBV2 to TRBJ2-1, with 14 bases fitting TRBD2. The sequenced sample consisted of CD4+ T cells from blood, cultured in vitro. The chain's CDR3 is CASRGLAGVVAEQFF. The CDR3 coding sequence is TGTGCCAGCAGGGGACTAGCGGGGGTAGTCGCGGAGCAGTTCTTC.